The entry that follows covers one TCR beta chain sequence. The V and J ends lost 5 bases and 4 bases, in that order; junction bases with no gene match: 15. The CDR3 sequence is 17 residues long. Looked up from germline, CDR1 is MNHEY and CDR2 is SMNVEV (reference sequence). The sample is drawn from a study of T cell changes during pregnancy in multiple sclerosis. Sequencing was performed with immunoSEQ multiplex PCR; in TCRdb, only in-frame clones are kept and a portion is missing. The data show 50,000 or so clones, 95% seen once. V is TRBV27 and J is TRBJ1-1; TRBD1 matches at 8 bases. This receptor was taken from a female donor with multiple sclerosis, enrolled in a pregnancy study. Sequencing was performed on CD8+ T cells from peripheral blood mononuclear cells, taken in the first trimester of pregnancy. The DNA of the CDR3 is TGTGCCAGCAGTCCCATATACCCCCGAACAGGGGGCACTGAAGCTTTCTTT. It translates to CASSPIYPRTGGTEAFF.